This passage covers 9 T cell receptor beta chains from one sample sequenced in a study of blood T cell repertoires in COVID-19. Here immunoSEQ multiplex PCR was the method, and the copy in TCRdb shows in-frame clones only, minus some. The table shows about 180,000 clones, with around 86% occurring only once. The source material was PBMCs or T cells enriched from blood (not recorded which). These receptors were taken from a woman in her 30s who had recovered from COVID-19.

As DNA, the CDR3 is TGTGCCACCAGCAGGAGGGACAGGGACACCGGGGAGCTGTTTTTT. Protein sequence: CATSRRDRDTGELFF. V gene TRBV15 combines with J gene TRBJ2-2, with TRBD1 matching 9 bases. CDR1 LNHNV and CDR2 YYDKDF come from the germline V gene (reference sequence). The CDR3 is 15 residues long. Unmatched junction bases numbered 2, after V lost 3 bases and J lost 3 bases.

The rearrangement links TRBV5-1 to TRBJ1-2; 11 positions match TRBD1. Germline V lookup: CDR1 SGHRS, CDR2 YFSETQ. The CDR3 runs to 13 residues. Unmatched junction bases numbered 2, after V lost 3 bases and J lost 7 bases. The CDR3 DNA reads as TGCGCCAGCAGCTGGACAGGGGGCTCTGGCTACACCTTC. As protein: CASSWTGGSGYTF. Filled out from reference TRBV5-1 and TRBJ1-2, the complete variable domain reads KAGVTQTPRYLIKTRGQQVTLSCSPISGHRSVSWYQQTPGQGLQFLFEYFSETQRNKGNFPGRFSGRQFSNSRSEMNVSTLELGDSALYLCASSWTGGSGYTFGSGTRLTVV.

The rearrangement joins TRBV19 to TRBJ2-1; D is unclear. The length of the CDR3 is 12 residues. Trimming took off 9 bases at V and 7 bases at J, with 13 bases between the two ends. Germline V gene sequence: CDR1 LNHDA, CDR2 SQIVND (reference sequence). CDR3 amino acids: CASLEDGNEQFF. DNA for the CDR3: TGTGCCAGCCTCGAGGATGGTAATGAGCAGTTCTTC. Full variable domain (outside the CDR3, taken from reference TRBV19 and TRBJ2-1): DGGITQSPKYLFRKEGQNVTLSCEQNLNHDAMYWYRQDPGQGLRLIYYSQIVNDFQKGDIAEGYSVSREKKESFPLTVTSAQKNPTAFYLCASLEDGNEQFFGPGTRLTVL.

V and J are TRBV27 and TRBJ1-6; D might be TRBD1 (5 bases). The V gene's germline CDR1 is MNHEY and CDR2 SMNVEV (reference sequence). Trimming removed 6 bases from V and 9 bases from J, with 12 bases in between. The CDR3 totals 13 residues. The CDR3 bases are TGTGCCAGCAGACCCGGGACTGTTTCACCCCTCCACTTT. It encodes CASRPGTVSPLHF.

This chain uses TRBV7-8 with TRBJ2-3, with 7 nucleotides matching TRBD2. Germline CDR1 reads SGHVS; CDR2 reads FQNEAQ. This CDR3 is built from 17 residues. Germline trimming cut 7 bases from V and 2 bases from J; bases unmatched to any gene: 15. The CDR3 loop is CASTPPLASGSTDTQYF. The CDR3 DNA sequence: TGTGCCAGCACCCCCCCTTTGGCTAGCGGTTCCACAGATACGCAGTATTTT.

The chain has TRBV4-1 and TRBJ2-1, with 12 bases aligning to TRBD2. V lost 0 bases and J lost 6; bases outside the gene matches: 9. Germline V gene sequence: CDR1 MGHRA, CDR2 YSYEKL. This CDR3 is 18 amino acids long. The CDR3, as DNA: TGCGCCAGCAGCCAAGATACCCGAACTAGCGGGAGGTCCAATGAGCAGTTCTTC. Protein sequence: CASSQDTRTSGRSNEQFF.

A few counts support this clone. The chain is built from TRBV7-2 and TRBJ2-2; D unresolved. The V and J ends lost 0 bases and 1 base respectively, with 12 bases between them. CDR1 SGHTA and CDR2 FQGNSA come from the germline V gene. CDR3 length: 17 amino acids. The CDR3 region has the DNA TGTGCCAGCAGCTTAGCGATTAGAGCGAGGAACACCGGGGAGCTGTTTTTT. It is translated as CASSLAIRARNTGELFF.

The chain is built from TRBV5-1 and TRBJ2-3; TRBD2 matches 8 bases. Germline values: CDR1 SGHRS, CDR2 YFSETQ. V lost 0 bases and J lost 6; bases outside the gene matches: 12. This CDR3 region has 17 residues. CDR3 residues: CASSLAQRGTILDTQYF. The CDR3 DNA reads TGCGCCAGCAGCTTGGCCCAGCGGGGGACGATATTGGATACGCAGTATTTT.

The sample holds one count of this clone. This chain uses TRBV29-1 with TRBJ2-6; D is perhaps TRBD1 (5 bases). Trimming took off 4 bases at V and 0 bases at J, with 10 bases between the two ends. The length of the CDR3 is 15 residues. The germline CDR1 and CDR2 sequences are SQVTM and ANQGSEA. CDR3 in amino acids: CSVVGATSGANVLTF. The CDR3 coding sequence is TGCAGCGTTGTAGGGGCGACCTCTGGGGCCAACGTCCTGACTTTC.